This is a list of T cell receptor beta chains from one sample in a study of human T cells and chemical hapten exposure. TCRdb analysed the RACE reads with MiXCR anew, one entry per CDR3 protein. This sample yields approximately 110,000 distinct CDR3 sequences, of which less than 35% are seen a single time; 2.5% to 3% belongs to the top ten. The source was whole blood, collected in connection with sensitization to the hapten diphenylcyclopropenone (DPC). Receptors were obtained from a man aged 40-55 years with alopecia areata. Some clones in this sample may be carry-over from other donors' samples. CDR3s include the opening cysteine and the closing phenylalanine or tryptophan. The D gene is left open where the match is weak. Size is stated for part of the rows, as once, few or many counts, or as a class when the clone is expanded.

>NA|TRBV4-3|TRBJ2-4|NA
CASSQDWAQNIQYF
TGCGCCAGCAGCCAAGATTGGGCTCAAAACATTCAGTACTTC
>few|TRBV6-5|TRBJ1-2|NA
CASSYRMGYGYTF
TGTGCCAGCAGTTACAGGATGGGCTATGGCTACACCTTC
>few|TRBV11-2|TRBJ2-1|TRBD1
CASRRTGTYNEQFF
TGTGCCAGCAGACGGACAGGGACCTACAATGAGCAGTTCTTC
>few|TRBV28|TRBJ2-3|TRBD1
CASSLAGTGPTDTQYF
TGTGCCAGCAGTTTAGCGGGGACAGGGCCCACAGATACGCAGTATTTT
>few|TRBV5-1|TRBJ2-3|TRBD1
CASSLARQGARSTDTQYF
TGCGCCAGCAGCTTGGCCCGGCAGGGGGCTCGTAGCACAGATACGCAGTATTTT
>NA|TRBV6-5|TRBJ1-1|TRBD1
CASSPNRGLAGNTEAFF
TGTGCCAGCAGCCCGAACAGGGGGCTAGCCGGAAACACTGAAGCTTTCTTT
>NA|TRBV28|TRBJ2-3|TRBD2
CASRPSGRAATQYF
TGTGCCAGCAGACCCAGCGGGAGGGCCGCTACGCAGTATTTT
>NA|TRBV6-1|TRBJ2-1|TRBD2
CASSEEAGGYNEQFF
TGTGCCAGCAGTGAAGAGGCGGGAGGCTACAATGAGCAGTTCTTC
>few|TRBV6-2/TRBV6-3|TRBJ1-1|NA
CASNLNPNTEAFF
TGTGCCAGCAACTTAAATCCGAACACTGAAGCTTTCTTT
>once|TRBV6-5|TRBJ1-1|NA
CASSYSTLDSRAFF
TGTGCCAGCAGTTACTCCACTTTGGACAGTAGAGCTTTCTTT
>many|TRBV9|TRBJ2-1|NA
CASSARIGSYEQFF
TGTGCCAGCAGCGCCAGAATAGGGTCTTATGAGCAGTTCTTC
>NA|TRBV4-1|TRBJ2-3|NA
CASSQDSGADTQYF
TGCGCCAGCAGCCAAGATTCGGGGGCGGATACGCAGTATTTT
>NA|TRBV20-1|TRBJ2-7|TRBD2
CSAFGTTNSYEQYF
TGCAGTGCCTTCGGGACTACTAACTCCTACGAGCAGTACTTC
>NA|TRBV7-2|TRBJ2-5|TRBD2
CASSSLREVQETQYF
TGTGCCAGCAGCTCTTTGCGGGAGGTACAAGAGACCCAGTACTTC
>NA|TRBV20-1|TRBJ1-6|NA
CSASPLINSPLHF
TGCAGTGCTAGTCCACTGATTAATTCACCCCTCCACTTT
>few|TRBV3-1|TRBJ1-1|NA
CASSQERWGANTEAFF
TGTGCCAGCAGCCAAGAGAGGTGGGGGGCGAACACTGAAGCTTTCTTT
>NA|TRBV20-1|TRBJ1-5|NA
CSARGLGVDQPQHF
TGCAGTGCTAGGGGATTGGGGGTAGATCAGCCCCAGCATTTT
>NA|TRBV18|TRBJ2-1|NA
CASSRPKPYNEQFF
TGTGCCAGCTCACGTCCCAAGCCCTACAATGAGCAGTTCTTC
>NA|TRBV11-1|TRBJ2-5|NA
CASSLAVLDQETQYF
TGTGCCAGCAGCTTAGCGGTTCTAGACCAAGAGACCCAGTACTTC
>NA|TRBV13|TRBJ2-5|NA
CASSTRLQQETQYF
TGTGCCAGCAGCACCCGACTGCAACAAGAGACCCAGTACTTC
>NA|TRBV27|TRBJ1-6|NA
CASRAGYNSPLHF
TGTGCCAGCAGGGCAGGATATAATTCACCCCTCCACTTT
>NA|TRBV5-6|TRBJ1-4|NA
CASSSFARRTTNEKLFF
TGTGCCAGCAGCTCTTTTGCTAGGCGGACAACTAATGAAAAACTGTTTTTT
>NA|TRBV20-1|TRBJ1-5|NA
CSFRERRLNQPQHF
TGCAGTTTTAGGGAACGAAGGCTCAATCAGCCCCAGCATTTT
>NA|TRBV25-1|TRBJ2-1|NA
CASSLWGEQFF
TGTGCCAGCTCCTTATGGGGTGAGCAGTTCTTC
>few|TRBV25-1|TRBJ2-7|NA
CASSVQGLSYEQYF
TGTGCCAGCAGTGTTCAGGGGCTCTCCTACGAGCAGTACTTC